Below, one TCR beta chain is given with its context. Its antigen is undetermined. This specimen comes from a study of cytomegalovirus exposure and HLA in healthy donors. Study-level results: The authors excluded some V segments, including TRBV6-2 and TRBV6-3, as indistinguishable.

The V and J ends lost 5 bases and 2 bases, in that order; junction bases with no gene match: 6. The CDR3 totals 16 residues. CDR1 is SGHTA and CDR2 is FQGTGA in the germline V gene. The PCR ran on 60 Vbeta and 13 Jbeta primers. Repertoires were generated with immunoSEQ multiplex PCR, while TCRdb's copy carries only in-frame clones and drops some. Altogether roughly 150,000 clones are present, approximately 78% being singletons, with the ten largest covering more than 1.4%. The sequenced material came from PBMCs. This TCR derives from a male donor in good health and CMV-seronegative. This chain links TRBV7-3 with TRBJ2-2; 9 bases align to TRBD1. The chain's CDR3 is CASSQTGGSNTGELFF. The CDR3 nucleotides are TGTGCCAGCAGCCAGACAGGGGGATCTAACACCGGGGAGCTGTTTTTT.